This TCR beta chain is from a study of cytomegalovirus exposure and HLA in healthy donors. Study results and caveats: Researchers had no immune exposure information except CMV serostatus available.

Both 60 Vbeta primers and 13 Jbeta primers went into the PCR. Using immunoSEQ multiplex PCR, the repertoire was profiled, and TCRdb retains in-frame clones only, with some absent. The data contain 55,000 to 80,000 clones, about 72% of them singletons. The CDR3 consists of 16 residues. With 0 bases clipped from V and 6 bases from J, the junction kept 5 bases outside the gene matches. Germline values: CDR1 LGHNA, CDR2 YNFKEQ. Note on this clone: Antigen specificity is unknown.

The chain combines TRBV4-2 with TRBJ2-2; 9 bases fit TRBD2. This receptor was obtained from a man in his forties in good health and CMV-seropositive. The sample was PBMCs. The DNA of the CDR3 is TGTGCCAGCAGCCAAGATCTGAGCGGGGGGTCCGGGGAGCTGTTTTTT. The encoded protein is CASSQDLSGGSGELFF.